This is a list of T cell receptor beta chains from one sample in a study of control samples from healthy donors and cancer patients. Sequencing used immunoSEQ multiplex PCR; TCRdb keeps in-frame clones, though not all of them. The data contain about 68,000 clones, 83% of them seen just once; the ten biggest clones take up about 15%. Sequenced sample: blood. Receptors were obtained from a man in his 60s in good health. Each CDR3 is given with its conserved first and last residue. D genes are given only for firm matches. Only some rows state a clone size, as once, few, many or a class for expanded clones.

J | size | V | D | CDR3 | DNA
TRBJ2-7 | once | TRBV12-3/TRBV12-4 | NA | CASSGSYEQYF | TGTGCCAGCAGTGGTTCCTACGAGCAGTACTTC
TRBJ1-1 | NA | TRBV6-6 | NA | CASSYSGANTEAFF | TGTGCCAGCAGTTACTCGGGGGCTAACACTGAAGCTTTCTTT
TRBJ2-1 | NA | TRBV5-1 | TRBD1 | CASSASGGSYNEQFF | TGCGCCAGCAGCGCCTCAGGGGGATCCTACAATGAGCAGTTCTTC
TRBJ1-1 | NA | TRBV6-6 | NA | CASRSGNTEAFF | TGTGCCAGCAGATCAGGGAACACTGAAGCTTTCTTT
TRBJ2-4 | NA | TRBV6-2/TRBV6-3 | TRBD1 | CASSYSTTGDKNIQYF | TGTGCCAGCAGTTACTCCACGACAGGGGACAAAAACATTCAGTACTTC
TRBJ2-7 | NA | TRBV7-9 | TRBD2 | CASRLPGLADPKEQYF | TGTGCCAGCAGGCTGCCGGGACTAGCGGACCCTAAGGAGCAGTACTTC
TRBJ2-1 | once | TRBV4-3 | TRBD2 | CASSQDSGVSYNEQFF | TGCGCCAGCAGCCAGGATAGCGGGGTCTCCTACAATGAGCAGTTCTTC
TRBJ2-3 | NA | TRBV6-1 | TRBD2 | CASSEAGGRGGADTQYF | TGTGCCAGCAGTGAAGCCGGAGGACGCGGGGGGGCAGATACGCAGTATTTT
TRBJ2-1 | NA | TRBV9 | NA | CASSVGGQSNEQFF | TGTGCCAGCAGCGTAGGTGGACAGAGCAATGAGCAGTTCTTC
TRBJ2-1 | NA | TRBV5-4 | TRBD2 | CASSLPLAGGPNEQFF | TGTGCCAGCAGCTTGCCCCTAGCGGGAGGGCCCAATGAGCAGTTCTTC
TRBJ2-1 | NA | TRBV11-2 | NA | CASSFMRTYNEQFF | TGTGCCAGCAGCTTCATGAGAACCTACAATGAGCAGTTCTTC
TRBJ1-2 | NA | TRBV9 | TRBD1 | CASSGGDRGNYGYTF | TGTGCCAGCAGCGGAGGGGACAGGGGAAACTATGGCTACACCTTC
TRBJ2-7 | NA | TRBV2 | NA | CASSRPGTRYEQYF | TGTGCCAGCAGCCGTCCCGGGACAAGGTACGAGCAGTACTTC
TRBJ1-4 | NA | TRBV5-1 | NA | CASSLEAKPNEKLFF | TGCGCCAGCAGCTTGGAGGCCAAGCCTAATGAAAAACTGTTTTTT
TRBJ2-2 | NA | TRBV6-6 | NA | CASSKRVGKTGELFF | TGTGCCAGCAGCAAAAGGGTTGGGAAGACCGGGGAGCTGTTTTTT
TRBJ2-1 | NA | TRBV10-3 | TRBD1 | CAIRPGQGTQDSYNEQFF | TGTGCCATCAGACCGGGACAGGGAACTCAAGACTCCTACAATGAGCAGTTCTTC
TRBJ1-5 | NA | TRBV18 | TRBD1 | CASSGTGATSNQPQHF | TGTGCCAGCTCGGGGACAGGGGCCACATCTAATCAGCCCCAGCATTTT
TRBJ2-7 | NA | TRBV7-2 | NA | CASSRTGSSYEQYF | TGTGCCAGCAGCCGTACGGGGAGCTCCTACGAGCAGTACTTC
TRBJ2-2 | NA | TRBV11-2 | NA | CASSLAGAGELFF | TGTGCCAGCAGCTTAGCGGGGGCGGGGGAGCTGTTTTTT
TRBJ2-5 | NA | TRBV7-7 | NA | CASSLSRTDEETQYF | TGTGCCAGCAGCTTAAGTAGGACAGATGAAGAGACCCAGTACTTC
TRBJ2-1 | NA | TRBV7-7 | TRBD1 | CASSSTGTEQFF | TGTGCCAGCAGCTCGACAGGGACTGAGCAGTTCTTC
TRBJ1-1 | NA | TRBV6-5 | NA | CASTKQGHTEAFF | TGTGCCAGCACCAAGCAGGGGCACACTGAAGCTTTCTTT
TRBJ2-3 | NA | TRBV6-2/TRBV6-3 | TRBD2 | CASSWWTSGRSGSTDTQYF | TGTGCCAGCAGTTGGTGGACTAGCGGGAGAAGTGGGAGCACAGATACGCAGTATTTT
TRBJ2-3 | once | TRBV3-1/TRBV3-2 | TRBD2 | CASSQGTSRWGTDTQYF | TGTGCCAGCAGCCAAGGGACTAGCCGTTGGGGGACAGATACGCAGTATTTT
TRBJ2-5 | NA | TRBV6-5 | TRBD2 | CASSYKGGGGAQYF | TGTGCCAGCAGTTACAAGGGAGGTGGGGGGGCCCAGTACTTC
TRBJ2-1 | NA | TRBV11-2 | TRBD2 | CASSFATSGSSNEQFF | TGTGCCAGCAGCTTCGCGACTAGCGGGAGTAGTAATGAGCAGTTCTTC
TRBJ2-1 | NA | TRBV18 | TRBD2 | CASSPNSGGYNEQFF | TGTGCCAGCTCACCAAATAGCGGGGGCTACAATGAGCAGTTCTTC
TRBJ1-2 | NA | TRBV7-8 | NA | CASSLDDGRGIGGYTF | TGTGCCAGCAGCTTAGATGACGGCAGGGGAATTGGCGGCTACACCTTC
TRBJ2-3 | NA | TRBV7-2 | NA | CASSPSVSTDTQYF | TGTGCCAGCAGCCCAAGCGTTTCCACAGATACGCAGTATTTT
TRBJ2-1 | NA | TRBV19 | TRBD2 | CATSRASGGVNEQFF | TGTGCCACTTCCAGGGCTAGCGGGGGGGTCAATGAGCAGTTCTTC
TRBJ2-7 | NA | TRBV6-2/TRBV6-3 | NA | CASSYPLGRDLISEQYF | TGTGCCAGCAGTTACCCATTGGGTCGGGACTTAATATCCGAGCAGTACTTC
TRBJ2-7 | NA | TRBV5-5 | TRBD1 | CASGRQGGIYEQYF | TGTGCCAGCGGAAGACAGGGGGGAATCTACGAGCAGTACTTC
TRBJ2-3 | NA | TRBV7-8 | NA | CASSLGRLVADTQYF | TGTGCCAGCAGCTTAGGGAGACTAGTAGCCGATACGCAGTATTTT
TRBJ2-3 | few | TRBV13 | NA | CASSLEVSETLNYTDTQYF | TGTGCCAGCAGCTTAGAAGTCAGCGAGACACTAAATTACACAGATACGCAGTATTTT
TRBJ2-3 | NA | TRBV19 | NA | CASAHNGASTDTQYF | TGTGCCAGTGCCCATAACGGAGCGAGCACAGATACGCAGTATTTT
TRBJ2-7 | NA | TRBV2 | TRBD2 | CASSERGGLTYEQYF | TGTGCCAGCAGTGAAAGGGGAGGGCTCACCTACGAGCAGTACTTC
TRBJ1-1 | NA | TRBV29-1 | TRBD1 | CSVGSGGRWTEAFF | TGCAGCGTTGGATCAGGGGGCAGGTGGACTGAAGCTTTCTTT
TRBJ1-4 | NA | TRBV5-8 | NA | CASSLVRGEKLFF | TGTGCCAGCAGCTTGGTCCGGGGTGAAAAACTGTTTTTT
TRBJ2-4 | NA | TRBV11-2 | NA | CASSLGAGTLAKNIQYF | TGTGCCAGCAGCTTAGGGGCAGGGACCCTAGCCAAAAACATTCAGTACTTC
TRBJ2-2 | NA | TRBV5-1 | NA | CASTGGSNTGELFF | TGCGCCAGCACCGGAGGGTCGAACACCGGGGAGCTGTTTTTT
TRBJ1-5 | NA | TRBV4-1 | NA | CASSREENQPQHF | TGCGCCAGCAGCCGCGAAGAAAATCAGCCCCAGCATTTT
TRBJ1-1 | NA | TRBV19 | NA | CASSLGRNTEAFF | TGTGCCAGTAGTTTGGGCAGGAACACTGAAGCTTTCTTT
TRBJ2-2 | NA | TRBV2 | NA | CASRTGTTTGELFF | TGTGCCAGCAGAACCGGGACGACTACCGGGGAGCTGTTTTTT
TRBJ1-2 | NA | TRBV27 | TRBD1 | CASSPLTGTGSLYGYTF | TGTGCCAGCAGTCCTTTAACCGGGACAGGGTCGCTCTATGGCTACACCTTC
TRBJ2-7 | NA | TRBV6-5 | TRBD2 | CASSPRGGTYEQYF | TGTGCCAGCAGTCCCCGGGGGGGAACCTACGAGCAGTACTTC
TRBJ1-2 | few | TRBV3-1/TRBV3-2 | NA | CASSQVLGRSLNYGYTF | TGTGCCAGCAGCCAAGTTTTGGGCAGGAGTCTTAACTATGGCTACACCTTC
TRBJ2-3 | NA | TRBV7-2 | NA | CASSLAITDTQYF | TGTGCCAGCAGCTTGGCCATCACAGATACGCAGTATTTT
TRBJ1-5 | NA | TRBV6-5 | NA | CASDHNINQPQHF | TGTGCCAGCGATCACAACATCAATCAGCCCCAGCATTTT
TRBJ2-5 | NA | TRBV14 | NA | CASSQDYWEETQYF | TGTGCCAGCAGCCAAGATTATTGGGAAGAGACCCAGTACTTC
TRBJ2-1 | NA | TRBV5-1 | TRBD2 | CASSLNPAGVNNEQFF | TGCGCCAGCAGCTTGAATCCAGCGGGAGTTAACAATGAGCAGTTCTTC
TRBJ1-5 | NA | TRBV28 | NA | CASSLTTGHQPQHF | TGTGCCAGCAGTTTAACGACAGGTCATCAGCCCCAGCATTTT
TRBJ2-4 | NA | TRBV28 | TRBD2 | CASTPGGSRLDPDF | TGTGCCAGCACTCCGGGGGGGTCCCGTCTCGACCCGGACTTC
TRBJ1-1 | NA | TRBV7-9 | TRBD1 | CASSPDRGPRWGEAFF | TGTGCCAGCAGCCCTGACAGGGGGCCCCGGTGGGGTGAAGCTTTCTTT
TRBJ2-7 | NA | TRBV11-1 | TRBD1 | CASSRGQASYEQYF | TGTGCCAGCAGCCGGGGACAGGCCTCCTACGAGCAGTACTTC
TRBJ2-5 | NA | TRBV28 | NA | CASSFVGSTQYF | TGTGCCAGCAGTTTCGTCGGGAGTACCCAGTACTTC